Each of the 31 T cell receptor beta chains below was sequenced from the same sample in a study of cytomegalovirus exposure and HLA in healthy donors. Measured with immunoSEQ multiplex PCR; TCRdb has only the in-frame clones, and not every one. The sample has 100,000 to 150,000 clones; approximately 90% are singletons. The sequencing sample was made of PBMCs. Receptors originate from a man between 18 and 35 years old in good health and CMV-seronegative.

The CDR3 DNA reads TGTGCCAGCAGAAGACTAGCGGGATCCTACGAGCAGTACTTC. The encoded protein is CASRRLAGSYEQYF. The chain employs TRBV2 and TRBJ2-7, with TRBD2 identical over 11 bases. The J segment lost 1 base and the V segment lost 6 bases, leaving 2 bases of the junction unmatched. Germline loops: CDR1 SNHLY, CDR2 FYNNEI. CDR3 length: 14 amino acids. Based on the CDR3 plus reference TRBV2 and TRBJ2-7, the full variable domain is EPEVTQTPSHQVTQMGQEVILRCVPISNHLYFYWYRQILGQKVEFLVSFYNNEISEKSEIFDDQFSVERPDGSNFTLKIRSTKLEDSAMYFCASRRLAGSYEQYFGPGTRLTVT.

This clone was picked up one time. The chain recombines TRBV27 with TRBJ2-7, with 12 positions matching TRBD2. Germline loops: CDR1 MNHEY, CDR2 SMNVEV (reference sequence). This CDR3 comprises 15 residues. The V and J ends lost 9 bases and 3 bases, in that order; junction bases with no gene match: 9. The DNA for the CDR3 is TGTGCCAGTACCTTTCGGACTAGCGGGAACTACGAGCAGTACTTC. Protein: CASTFRTSGNYEQYF.

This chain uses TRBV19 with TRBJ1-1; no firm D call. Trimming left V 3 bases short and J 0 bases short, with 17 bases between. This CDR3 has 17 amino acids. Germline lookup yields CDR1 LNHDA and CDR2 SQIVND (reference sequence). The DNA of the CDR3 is TGTGCCAGTAGTATTTCCCGAAACGTACAGATGAACACTGAAGCTTTCTTT. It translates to CASSISRNVQMNTEAFF. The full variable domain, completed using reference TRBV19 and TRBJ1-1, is DGGITQSPKYLFRKEGQNVTLSCEQNLNHDAMYWYRQDPGQGLRLIYYSQIVNDFQKGDIAEGYSVSREKKESFPLTVTSAQKNPTAFYLCASSISRNVQMNTEAFFGQGTRLTVV.

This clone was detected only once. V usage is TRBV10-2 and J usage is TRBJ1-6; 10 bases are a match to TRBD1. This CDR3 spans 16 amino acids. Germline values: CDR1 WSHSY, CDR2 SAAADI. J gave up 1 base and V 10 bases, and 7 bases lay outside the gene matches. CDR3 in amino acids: CATLRDRGSYNSPLHF. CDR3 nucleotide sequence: TGCGCCACCCTAAGGGACAGGGGTTCCTATAATTCACCCCTCCACTTT.

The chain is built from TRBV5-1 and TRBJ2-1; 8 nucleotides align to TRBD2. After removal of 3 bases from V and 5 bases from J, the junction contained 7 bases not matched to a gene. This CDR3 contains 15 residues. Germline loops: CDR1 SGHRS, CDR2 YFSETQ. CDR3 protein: CASSSGTSTDNEQFF. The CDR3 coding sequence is TGCGCCAGCAGCTCCGGGACTAGTACCGACAATGAGCAGTTCTTC.

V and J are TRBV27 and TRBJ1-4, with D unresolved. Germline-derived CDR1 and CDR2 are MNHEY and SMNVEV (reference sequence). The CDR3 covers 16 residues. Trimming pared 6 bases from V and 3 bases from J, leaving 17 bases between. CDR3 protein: CASSELGDPSNEKLFF. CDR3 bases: TGTGCCAGCAGCGAACTTGGAGACCCTTCTAATGAAAAACTGTTTTTT. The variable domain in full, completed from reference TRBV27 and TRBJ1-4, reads EAQVTQNPRYLITVTGKKLTVTCSQNMNHEYMSWYRQDPGLGLRQIYYSMNVEVTDKGDVPEGYKVSRKEKRNFPLILESPSPNQTSLYFCASSELGDPSNEKLFFGSGTQLSVL.

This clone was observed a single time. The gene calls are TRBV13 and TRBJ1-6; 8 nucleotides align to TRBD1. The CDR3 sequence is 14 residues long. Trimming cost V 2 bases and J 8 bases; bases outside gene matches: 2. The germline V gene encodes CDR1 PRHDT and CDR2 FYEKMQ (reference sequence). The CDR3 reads CASSLNRGDSPLHF. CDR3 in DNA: TGTGCCAGCAGCTTAAACAGGGGGGATTCACCCCTCCACTTT. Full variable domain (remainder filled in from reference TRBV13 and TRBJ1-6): AAGVIQSPRHLIKEKRETATLKCYPIPRHDTVYWYQQGPGQDPQFLISFYEKMQSDKGSIPDRFSAQQFSDYHSELNMSSLELGDSALYFCASSLNRGDSPLHFGNGTRLTVT.

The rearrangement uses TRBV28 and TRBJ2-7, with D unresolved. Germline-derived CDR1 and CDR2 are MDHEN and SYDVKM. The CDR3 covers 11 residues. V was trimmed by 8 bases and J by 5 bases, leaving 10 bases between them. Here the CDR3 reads CASVGPHEQYF. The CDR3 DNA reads TGTGCCAGCGTCGGTCCCCACGAGCAGTACTTC.

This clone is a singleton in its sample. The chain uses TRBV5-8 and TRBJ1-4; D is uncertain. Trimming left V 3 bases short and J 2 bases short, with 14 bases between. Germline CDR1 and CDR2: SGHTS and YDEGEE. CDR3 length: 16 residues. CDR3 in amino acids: CASSYPSLSTNEKLFF. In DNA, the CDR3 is TGTGCCAGCAGCTACCCTAGTCTGTCGACTAATGAAAAACTGTTTTTT.

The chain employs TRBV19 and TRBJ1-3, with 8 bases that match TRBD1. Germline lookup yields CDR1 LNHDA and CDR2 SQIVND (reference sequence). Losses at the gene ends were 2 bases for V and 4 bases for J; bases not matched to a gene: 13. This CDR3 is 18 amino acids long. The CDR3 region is CASSIPGAGGERGNTIYF. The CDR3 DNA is TGTGCCAGTAGTATACCCGGGGCAGGGGGCGAGCGGGGAAACACCATATATTTT.

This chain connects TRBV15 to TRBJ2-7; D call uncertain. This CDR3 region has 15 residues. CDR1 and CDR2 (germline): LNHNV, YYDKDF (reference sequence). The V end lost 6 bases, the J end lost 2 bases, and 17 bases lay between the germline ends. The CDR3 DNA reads TGTGCCACCAGTCCCGACACGATTGAAACCTACGAGCAGTACTTC. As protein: CATSPDTIETYEQYF.

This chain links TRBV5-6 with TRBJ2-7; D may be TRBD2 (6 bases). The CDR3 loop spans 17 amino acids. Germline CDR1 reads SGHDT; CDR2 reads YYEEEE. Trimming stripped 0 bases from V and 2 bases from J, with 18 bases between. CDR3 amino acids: CASSLDGVRDHTYEQYF. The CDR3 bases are TGTGCCAGCAGCTTGGATGGCGTGCGGGACCATACCTACGAGCAGTACTTC.

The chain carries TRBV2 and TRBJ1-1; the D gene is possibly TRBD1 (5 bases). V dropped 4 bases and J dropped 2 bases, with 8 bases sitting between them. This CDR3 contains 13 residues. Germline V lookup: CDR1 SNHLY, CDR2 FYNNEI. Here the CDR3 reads CASSAQANTEAFF. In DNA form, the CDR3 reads TGTGCCAGCAGTGCACAGGCTAACACTGAAGCTTTCTTT.

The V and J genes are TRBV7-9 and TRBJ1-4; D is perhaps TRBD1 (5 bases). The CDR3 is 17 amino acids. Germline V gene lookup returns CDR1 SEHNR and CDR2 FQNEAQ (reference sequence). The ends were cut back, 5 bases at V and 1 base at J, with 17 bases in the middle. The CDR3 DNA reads TGTGCCAGCAGCCCGCCCCGGGGGAGTGGAACTAATGAAAAACTGTTTTTT. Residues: CASSPPRGSGTNEKLFF.

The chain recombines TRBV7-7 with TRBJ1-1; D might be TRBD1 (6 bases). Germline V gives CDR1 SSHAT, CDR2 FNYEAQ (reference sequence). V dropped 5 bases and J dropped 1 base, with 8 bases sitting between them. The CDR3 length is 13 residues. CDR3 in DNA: TGTGCCAGCAGCCTGGGACAGAACACTGAAGCTTTCTTT. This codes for CASSLGQNTEAFF.

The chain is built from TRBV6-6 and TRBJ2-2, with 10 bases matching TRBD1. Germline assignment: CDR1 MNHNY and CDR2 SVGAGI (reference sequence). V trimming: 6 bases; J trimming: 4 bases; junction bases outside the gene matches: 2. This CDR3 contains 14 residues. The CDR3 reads CASRGTGATGELFF. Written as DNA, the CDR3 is TGTGCCAGCAGGGGGACAGGGGCCACCGGGGAGCTGTTTTTT.

This CDR3 reads CASSQTGMDGYTF. The CDR3 nucleotides are TGTGCCAGCAGCCAGACAGGGATGGATGGCTACACCTTC. J is TRBJ1-2 and V is TRBV7-9, with 7 bases lining up with TRBD1. V dropped 5 bases and J dropped 6; count of bases not matched to a gene: 6. Germline CDR1 reads SEHNR; CDR2 reads FQNEAQ (reference sequence). This CDR3 comprises 13 residues.

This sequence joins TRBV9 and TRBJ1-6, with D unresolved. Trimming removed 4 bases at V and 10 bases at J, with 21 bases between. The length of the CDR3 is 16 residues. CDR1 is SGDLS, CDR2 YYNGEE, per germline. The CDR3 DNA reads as TGTGCCAGCAGCCCAACTTCAAGGGAGGGTCGATCACCCCTCCACTTT. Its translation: CASSPTSREGRSPLHF.

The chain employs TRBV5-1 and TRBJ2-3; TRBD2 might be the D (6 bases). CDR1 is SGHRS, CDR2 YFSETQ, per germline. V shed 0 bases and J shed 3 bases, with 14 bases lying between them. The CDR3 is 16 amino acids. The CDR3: CASSLGGDGSTDTQYF. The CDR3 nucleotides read TGCGCCAGCAGCTTGGGAGGGGACGGGAGTACAGATACGCAGTATTTT.

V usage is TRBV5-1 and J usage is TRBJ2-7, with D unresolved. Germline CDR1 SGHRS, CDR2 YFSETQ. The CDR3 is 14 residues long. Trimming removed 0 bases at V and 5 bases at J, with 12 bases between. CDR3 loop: CASSLATVLHEQYF. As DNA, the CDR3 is TGCGCCAGCAGCTTGGCCACGGTACTGCACGAGCAGTACTTC.

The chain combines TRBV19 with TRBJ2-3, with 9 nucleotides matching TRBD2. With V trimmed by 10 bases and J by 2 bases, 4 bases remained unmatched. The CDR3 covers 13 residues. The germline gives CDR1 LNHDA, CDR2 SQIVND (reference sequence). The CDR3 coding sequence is TGTGCCACCCAGCGGGGGGACACAGATACGCAGTATTTT. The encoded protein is CATQRGDTDTQYF.

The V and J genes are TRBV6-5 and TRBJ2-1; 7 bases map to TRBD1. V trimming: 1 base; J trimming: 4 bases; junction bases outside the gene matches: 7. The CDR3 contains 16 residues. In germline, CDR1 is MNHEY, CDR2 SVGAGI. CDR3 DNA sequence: TGTGCCAGCAGTTACTACCGGGACAGAAATTACAATGAGCAGTTCTTC. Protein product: CASSYYRDRNYNEQFF.

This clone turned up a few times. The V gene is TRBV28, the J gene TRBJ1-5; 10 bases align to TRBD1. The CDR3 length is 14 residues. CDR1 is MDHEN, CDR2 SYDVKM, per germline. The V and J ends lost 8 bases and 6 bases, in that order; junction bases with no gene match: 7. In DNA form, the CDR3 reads TGTGCCAGCGGCCCGGGACAGGGGTTTCAGCCCCAGCATTTT. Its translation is CASGPGQGFQPQHF.

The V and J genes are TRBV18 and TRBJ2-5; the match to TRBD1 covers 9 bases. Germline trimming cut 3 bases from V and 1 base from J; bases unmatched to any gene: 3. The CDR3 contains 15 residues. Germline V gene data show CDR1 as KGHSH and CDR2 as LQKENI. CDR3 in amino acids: CASSPGQGAQETQYF. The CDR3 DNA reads TGTGCCAGCTCACCGGGACAGGGAGCCCAAGAGACCCAGTACTTC.

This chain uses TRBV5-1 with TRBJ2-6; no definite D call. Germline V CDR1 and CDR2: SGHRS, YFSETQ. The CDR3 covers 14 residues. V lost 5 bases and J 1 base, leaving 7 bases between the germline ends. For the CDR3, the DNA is TGCGCCAGCAGTAGACAATCTGGGGCCAACGTCCTGACTTTC. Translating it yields CASSRQSGANVLTF.

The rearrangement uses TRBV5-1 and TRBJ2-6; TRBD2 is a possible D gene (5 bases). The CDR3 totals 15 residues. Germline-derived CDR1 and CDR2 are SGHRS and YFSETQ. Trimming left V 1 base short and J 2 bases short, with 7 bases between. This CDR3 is CASSLTGTGANVLTF. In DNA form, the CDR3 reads TGCGCCAGCAGCTTGACGGGGACTGGGGCCAACGTCCTGACTTTC.

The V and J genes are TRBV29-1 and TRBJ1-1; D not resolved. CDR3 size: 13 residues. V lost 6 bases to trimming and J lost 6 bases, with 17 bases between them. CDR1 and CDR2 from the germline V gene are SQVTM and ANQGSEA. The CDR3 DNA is TGCAGCGTGGCCGGGTCGCTCTCCCCTGAAGCTTTCTTT. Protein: CSVAGSLSPEAFF.

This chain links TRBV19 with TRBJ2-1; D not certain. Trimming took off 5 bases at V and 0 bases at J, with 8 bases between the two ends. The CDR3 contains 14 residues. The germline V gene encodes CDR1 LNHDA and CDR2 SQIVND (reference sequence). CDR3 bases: TGTGCCAGTAGTGTCGGTAGCTCCTACAATGAGCAGTTCTTC. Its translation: CASSVGSSYNEQFF.

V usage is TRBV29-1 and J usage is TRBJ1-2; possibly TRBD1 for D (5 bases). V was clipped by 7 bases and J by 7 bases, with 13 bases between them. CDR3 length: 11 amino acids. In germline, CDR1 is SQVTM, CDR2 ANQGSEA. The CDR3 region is CSAEGRSGYTF. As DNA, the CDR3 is TGCAGCGCCGAGGGGAGGTCTGGCTACACCTTC. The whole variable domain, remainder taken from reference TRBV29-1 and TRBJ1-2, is SAVISQKPSRDICQRGTSLTIQCQVDSQVTMMFWYRQQPGQSLTLIATANQGSEATYESGFVIDKFPISRPNLTFSTLTVSNMSPEDSSIYLCSAEGRSGYTFGSGTRLTVV.

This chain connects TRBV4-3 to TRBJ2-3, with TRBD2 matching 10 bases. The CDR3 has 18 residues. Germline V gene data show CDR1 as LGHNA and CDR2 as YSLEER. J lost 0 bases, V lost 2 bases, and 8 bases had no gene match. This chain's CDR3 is CASSQTRAGGISTDTQYF. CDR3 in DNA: TGCGCCAGCAGCCAAACTCGAGCGGGGGGGATCAGCACAGATACGCAGTATTTT.

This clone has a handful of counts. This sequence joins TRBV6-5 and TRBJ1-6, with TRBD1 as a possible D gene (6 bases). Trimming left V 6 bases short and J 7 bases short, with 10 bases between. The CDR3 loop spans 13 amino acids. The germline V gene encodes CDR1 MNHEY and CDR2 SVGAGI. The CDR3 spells CASRRTVNSPLHF. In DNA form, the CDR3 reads TGTGCCAGCAGACGGACAGTAAATTCACCCCTCCACTTT.